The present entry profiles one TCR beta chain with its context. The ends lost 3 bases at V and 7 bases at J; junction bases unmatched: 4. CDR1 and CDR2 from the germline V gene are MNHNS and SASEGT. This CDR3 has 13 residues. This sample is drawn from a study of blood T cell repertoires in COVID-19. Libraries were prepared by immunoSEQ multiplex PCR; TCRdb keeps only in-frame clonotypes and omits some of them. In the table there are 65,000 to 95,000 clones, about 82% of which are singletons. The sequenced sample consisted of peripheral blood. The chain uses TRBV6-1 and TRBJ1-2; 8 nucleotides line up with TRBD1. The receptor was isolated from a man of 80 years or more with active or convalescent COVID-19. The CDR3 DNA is TGTGCCAGCAGTGAGCAGGGGGCGCTTGGCTACACCTTC. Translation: CASSEQGALGYTF.